The 15 T cell receptor beta chains below all came from one sample that was sequenced in a study of radiation and T cells in renal cell carcinoma. Described time point: blood 4 weeks post-SBRT, at nephrectomy. Treatment defined: 15 Gy SBRT to primary tumor, nephrectomy 4 weeks later. The method was immunoSEQ multiplex PCR; TCRdb's version includes in-frame clones alone and lacks a portion of them. This sample yields some 31,000 clones, of which roughly 80% are seen a single time; approximately 33% belongs to the top ten. The material sequenced was blood, taken from a patient whose treatment included radiotherapy and nephrectomy. These receptors were collected from a man in his 60s with renal cell carcinoma.

The chain couples TRBV4-2 to TRBJ1-6; 7 bases align to TRBD1. Looked up from germline, CDR1 is LGHNA and CDR2 is YNFKEQ. The ends lost 2 bases at V and 4 bases at J; junction bases unmatched: 2. The CDR3 has 15 amino acids. CDR3 protein: CASSQQGVYNSPLHF. CDR3 coding DNA: TGTGCCAGCAGCCAACAGGGGGTTTATAATTCACCCCTCCACTTT.

The sample holds a few counts of this clone. This chain uses TRBV30 with TRBJ1-3; D gene uncertain. V was shortened by 3 bases and J by 2 bases, with 11 bases between the two germline ends. The CDR3 is made up of 14 amino acids. From germline, CDR1 is GTSNPN and CDR2 SVGIG (reference sequence). The chain's CDR3 is CAWSFDTTGNTIYF. In nucleotides, the CDR3 is TGTGCCTGGAGCTTCGACACCACTGGAAACACCATATATTTT.

About this clone: One end of the junction fails to match germline, which may point to a read error. The chain carries TRBV7-7 and TRBJ2-3; D possibly corresponds to TRBD2 (5 bases). The germline V gene has CDR1 SSHAT and CDR2 FNYEAQ (reference sequence). The CDR3 extends over 15 amino acids. DNA for the CDR3: TGTGCTAGCAGCCCAACGGCGGGCAGGACAGATACGCAGTATTTT. Residues: CASSPTAGRTDTQYF. The whole variable domain, remainder taken from reference TRBV7-7 and TRBJ2-3, is GAGVSQSPRYKVTKRGQDVTLRCDPISSHATLYWYQQALGQGPEFLTYFNYEAQPDKSGLPSDRFSAERPEGSISTLTIQRTEQRDSAMYRCASSPTAGRTDTQYFGPGTRLTVL.

The chain joins TRBV5-1 to TRBJ2-3, with 10 nucleotides matching TRBD2. Germline V gives CDR1 SGHRS, CDR2 YFSETQ. CDR3 length: 15 amino acids. The J segment lost 4 bases and the V segment lost 4 bases, leaving 6 bases of the junction unmatched. CDR3 coding DNA: TGCGCCAGCAGCCTGGTTGGACTAGCGGCAGATACGCAGTATTTT. Its translation: CASSLVGLAADTQYF.

Here the CDR3 reads CASRGRMVEAFF. The CDR3 region has the DNA TGTGCCAGCAGGGGGCGAATGGTTGAAGCTTTCTTT. The rearrangement uses TRBV7-9 and TRBJ1-1, with D possibly matching TRBD1 (5 bases). Germline CDR1 is SEHNR and CDR2 is FQNEAQ (reference sequence). The length of the CDR3 is 12 residues. Trimming took off 6 bases at V and 7 bases at J, with 12 bases between the two ends.

A word on this clone: Germline and junction disagree at one end, which may indicate a read error. This chain links TRBV20-1 with TRBJ1-1; D is ambiguous. CDR1 and CDR2 (germline): DFQATT, SNEGSKA (reference sequence). The CDR3 totals 10 residues. CDR3 region: CSAREDEWRF. CDR3 nucleotides: TGCAGTGCTAGAGAAGACGAGTGGCGGTTT.

This chain connects TRBV7-2 to TRBJ2-3; no clear D. Per the germline V gene, CDR1 is SGHTA and CDR2 is FQGNSA. The CDR3 loop spans 17 amino acids. V dropped 2 bases and J dropped 0 bases, with 15 bases sitting between them. CDR3 sequence (DNA): TGTGCCAGCAGCTTAAGTTGGCTCGAGTCCAGCACAGATACGCAGTATTTT. Translated, it gives CASSLSWLESSTDTQYF. The whole variable domain, filled in from reference TRBV7-2 and TRBJ2-3, reads GAGVSQSPSNKVTEKGKDVELRCDPISGHTALYWYRQSLGQGLEFLIYFQGNSAPDKSGLPSDRFSAERTGGSVSTLTIQRTQQEDSAVYLCASSLSWLESSTDTQYFGPGTRLTVL.

The V gene is TRBV29-1, the J gene TRBJ2-1, with no clear D. In germline, CDR1 is SQVTM, CDR2 ANQGSEA. This CDR3 has 15 residues. The V and J ends lost 4 bases and 0 bases respectively, with 13 bases between them. CDR3 region: CSVVRAESSYNEQFF. DNA for the CDR3: TGCAGCGTTGTTCGGGCGGAAAGCTCCTACAATGAGCAGTTCTTC.

The chain couples TRBV6-5 to TRBJ2-3; TRBD2 matches at 7 bases. V was clipped by 0 bases and J by 5 bases; unmatched bases: 5. Germline loops: CDR1 MNHEY, CDR2 SVGAGI. This CDR3 contains 15 residues. The CDR3 reads CASSYSASGGDTQYF. As DNA, the CDR3 is TGTGCCAGCAGTTACTCAGCTAGCGGTGGAGATACGCAGTATTTT.

The chain uses TRBV30 and TRBJ2-5; 8 positions match TRBD2. The closer fit of TRBJ2-7 to the DNA end suggests the J call may be wrong. The CDR3 covers 13 residues. From germline, CDR1 is GTSNPN and CDR2 SVGIG (reference sequence). The CDR3 DNA sequence: TGTGCCTGGAACGAGCGGGAGCGAAACGAGCAGTACTTC. This gives the protein CAWNERERNEQYF.

The chain employs TRBV7-9 and TRBJ2-7, with 10 bases aligning to TRBD2. With V trimmed by 3 bases and J by 6 bases, 8 bases remained unmatched. CDR1 is SEHNR and CDR2 is FQNEAQ in the germline V gene (reference sequence). The length of the CDR3 is 15 residues. The CDR3 sequence: CASSFWTSGGGEQYF. CDR3 DNA: TGTGCCAGCAGCTTCTGGACTAGCGGAGGCGGCGAGCAGTACTTC.

The chain has TRBV6-5 and TRBJ2-3; weak D call: TRBD2 (6 bases). CDR3 length: 15 amino acids. Germline CDR1 MNHEY, CDR2 SVGAGI. Trimming stripped 5 bases from V and 1 base from J, with 13 bases between. CDR3 DNA sequence: TGTGCCAGCAGTATCCGACTAGGAGGCACAGATACGCAGTATTTT. It is translated as CASSIRLGGTDTQYF.

The J gene is TRBJ1-2, the V gene TRBV5-4; 9 bases fit TRBD1. In germline, CDR1 is SGHNT, CDR2 YYREEE (reference sequence). There are 14 residues in the CDR3. The V gene end was trimmed by 4 bases and the J gene end by 6 bases; junction bases not matched to a gene: 7. CDR3 DNA: TGTGCCAGCAGCGGACTACAGGGGGCGGATGGCTACACCTTC. Its translation: CASSGLQGADGYTF. Together with reference TRBV5-4 and TRBJ1-2, the CDR3 gives the full variable domain: ETGVTQSPTHLIKTRGQQVTLRCSSQSGHNTVSWYQQALGQGPQFIFQYYREEENGRGNFPPRFSGLQFPNYSSELNVNALELDDSALYLCASSGLQGADGYTFGSGTRLTVV.

The rearrangement joins TRBV7-2 to TRBJ1-1; D gene ambiguous. The V gene's germline CDR1 is SGHTA and CDR2 FQGNSA. V was pared by 11 bases and J by 1 base, with 14 bases between. The CDR3 is 13 residues long. CDR3 in DNA: TGTGCCGCTGGTTGGCAGTCGAACACTGAAGCTTTCTTT. Amino acid sequence: CAAGWQSNTEAFF.

This chain connects TRBV19 to TRBJ1-2, with unresolved D. In germline, CDR1 is LNHDA, CDR2 SQIVND (reference sequence). V was clipped by 5 bases and J by 2 bases, with 9 bases between them. This CDR3 has 13 residues. The CDR3: CASSHTTNYGYTF. The DNA of the CDR3 is TGTGCCAGTAGTCATACTACCAACTATGGCTACACCTTC. Supplemented by reference TRBV19 and TRBJ1-2, the full variable domain reads DGGITQSPKYLFRKEGQNVTLSCEQNLNHDAMYWYRQDPGQGLRLIYYSQIVNDFQKGDIAEGYSVSREKKESFPLTVTSAQKNPTAFYLCASSHTTNYGYTFGSGTRLTVV.